The rows below give T cell receptor beta chains drawn from one sample of a study of cytomegalovirus exposure and HLA in healthy donors. The method was immunoSEQ multiplex PCR; TCRdb's version includes in-frame clones alone and lacks a portion of them. Of 150,000 or so clones detected, around three quarters appear once; the ten largest clones hold 2.1%. The material sequenced was PBMCs. These receptors originate from an older woman in good health and CMV-seropositive. Both conserved end residues are part of each CDR3. Each record gives: V gene, D gene, CDR3 protein. A D gene is named only where the DNA matches it firmly.

V: TRBV5-1; D: TRBD1; CDR3: CASSLATGVNTEAFF
V: TRBV2; D: NA; CDR3: CASSSRDSRVF
V: TRBV30; D: TRBD1; CDR3: CAWAQGEYQPQHF
V: TRBV11-2; D: TRBD2; CDR3: CASSPGGLAGAKETQYF
V: TRBV19; D: TRBD1; CDR3: CASQGTGDTWGNQPQHF
V: TRBV5-4; D: NA; CDR3: CASSLRASDGRTEAFF
V: TRBV9; D: TRBD1; CDR3: CASSVRTGMNTEAFF
V: TRBV29-1; D: TRBD1; CDR3: CSVVVGTDEAFF
V: TRBV7-9; D: NA; CDR3: CASSRTSSGLYNEQFF
V: TRBV2; D: NA; CDR3: CASRRGVSGATGELFF
V: TRBV5-1; D: NA; CDR3: CASILDSRSTEAFF
V: TRBV27; D: TRBD2; CDR3: CASSFLAGAADTQYF
V: TRBV6-1; D: TRBD1; CDR3: CASSEGQGAFYEQYF
V: TRBV29-1; D: TRBD2; CDR3: CSAGLAGTGELFF
V: TRBV19; D: NA; CDR3: CASSREGSTEAFF
V: TRBV2; D: NA; CDR3: CASSAAGASVGEQYF
V: TRBV5-1; D: NA; CDR3: CASSLLAWEYNEQFF
V: TRBV29-1; D: TRBD1; CDR3: CSVGNRGGETQYF
V: TRBV5-1; D: NA; CDR3: CASSFVGRPNSYNEQFF
V: TRBV4-1; D: TRBD1; CDR3: CASAGQGFGTNYGYTF
V: TRBV28; D: TRBD1; CDR3: CASSTTLRTGDGYTF
V: TRBV28; D: NA; CDR3: CASSLSYGYTF